This TCR beta chain was recovered during a study of PD-1 blockade in classical Hodgkin lymphoma (dated by TCRdb to about 2020). About the investigation overall: Nivolumab dosing was 3 mg/kg intravenously every 2 weeks, continuing until either disease progression or unacceptable toxicity. To define a peripheral blood immune signature of response to PD-1 blockade in classical Hodgkin lymphoma, the study combined TCR beta sequencing with CyTOF. The full study reports these points: The study covered only a single clinical trial cohort, and the causes of the repertoire differences, possibly disease activity or prior therapy, were still not defined. Lower diversity was seen in patients whose nivolumab began less than 1 year after ASCT, and these patients were left out of later analyses so that immune reconstitution would not confound the results. Baseline TCR diversity was reported to be lower in newly diagnosed patients than in healthy donors, and even lower in relapsed/refractory patients. By C4D1, a significant rise was seen in CD4+ TCR diversity but not in CD8+ TCR diversity (p=0.0027 vs p=0.16), and the rise was most apparent among complete responders (p=0.02). Trial patients with a complete response had baseline diversity similar to that of newly diagnosed patients, while partial responders and progressors had significantly lower diversity.

The Qiagen DNeasy kit was used to extract genomic DNA from unsorted PBMCs and from the negatively selected CD4+ and CD8+ fractions. Using primers that anneal to V and J segments, immunoSEQ multiplex PCR amplified the TCR beta CDR3 regions. A synthetic immune receptor repertoire was used to minimize amplification bias, and any remaining bias was removed computationally after sequencing. On the study's bioinformatics: Custom Python scripts were used to quantify repertoire diversity as the Shannon entropy index. The unsorted, CD4+ and CD8+ repertoires were each analyzed separately, with the exception of combined analyses, where CD4+ and CD8+ sequences were merged in silico. A clone counted as expanded when the clone's frequency after treatment rose at least 2-fold relative to C1D1, and clones undetected at baseline were given a pseudocount of 0.5. Clones with 0 or 1 copy at C1D1 were classified as singleton clones, and clones with 2 or more copies were classified as non-singleton clones. Clones expanded in unsorted samples were annotated as CD4+, CD8+ or unknown by matching protein sequences in sorted samples from the same patient. Wilcoxon tests on paired samples were used to test changes in diversity from C1D1 to C4D1. Imported from immuneACCESS, the table was reduced by TCRdb to in-frame sequences with V and J called. These copies leave out some clones; in studies compared against another copy, an unresolved V gene accounts for under half, and the cause of the remainder is not known. D and trimming come from the DNA, and the V and J calls and clone size come from that table. The sample yields around 34,000 clones; just over 75% were counted once. The top ten hold roughly 16% of the sample.

Per the publication, the time point label means: cycle 2 day 1 (C2D1) of nivolumab. Relapse after autologous stem cell transplantation had occurred in all trial patients, and cohorts A, B and C were distinguished by prior brentuximab vedotin exposure. The trial cohort was composed of 56 patients with relapsed/refractory classical Hodgkin lymphoma, for whom complete response, partial response or progressive disease was recorded as best overall response. Trial patients were treated with single-agent nivolumab in the multi-cohort phase II CheckMate 205 trial. Best overall response was determined by an independent review committee according to the 2007 International Working Group response criteria. Trial PBMCs were collected immediately before nivolumab initiation (C1D1) and during therapy at cycle 2 day 1 and cycle 4 day 1. Peripheral blood was collected in 8 mL Vacutainer Cell Preparation Tubes, from which PBMCs were isolated by centrifugation and then cryopreserved.

Its CDR3 holds 14 amino acids, cysteine through phenylalanine. Only CDR3 DNA remains: 42 bases, in frame from the first base. Trimming leaves V shorter by 10 bases and J shorter by 6 bases, with the junction holding 12 bases beyond the gene matches. CDR1 and CDR2, looked up from the germline V gene, are ENHRY and SYGVKD. In regard to this clone: The clone's antigen remains unknown. No much larger clonotype is one base removed from it; base qualities were not supplied.

This clonotype originated in a human donor with classical Hodgkin lymphoma. The material was peripheral blood mononuclear cells (PBMCs), obtained before the second cycle of nivolumab. The chain joins TRBV10-3 to TRBJ2-7; TRBD1 fits 10 bases in the junction. The CDR3 in this case is CATSRGQGRGEQYF. The DNA sequence is as follows: TGTGCCACCTCCCGGGGACAGGGGAGGGGCGAGCAGTACTTC.